This entry is about one T cell receptor (beta chain). Researchers ran the PCR with 60 Vbeta and 13 Jbeta primers. Sequencing was performed with immunoSEQ multiplex PCR; in TCRdb, only in-frame clones are kept and a portion is missing. The sample contains around 150,000 clones, roughly three quarters of which appear only once. The sample belongs to a study of cytomegalovirus exposure and HLA in healthy donors. From germline, CDR1 is SGHNT and CDR2 YYREEE (reference sequence). The CDR3 extends over 13 amino acids. V was cut by 5 bases and J by 2 bases, with 10 bases left in between. V usage is TRBV5-4 and J usage is TRBJ2-5, with D possibly matching TRBD2 (5 bases). The sample comprised PBMCs. The sequence was obtained from a man in his fifties or sixties in good health and CMV-seronegative. The DNA for the CDR3 is TGTGCCAGCAGATATCCGGGACAAGAGACCCAGTACTTC. Its protein product is CASRYPGQETQYF.